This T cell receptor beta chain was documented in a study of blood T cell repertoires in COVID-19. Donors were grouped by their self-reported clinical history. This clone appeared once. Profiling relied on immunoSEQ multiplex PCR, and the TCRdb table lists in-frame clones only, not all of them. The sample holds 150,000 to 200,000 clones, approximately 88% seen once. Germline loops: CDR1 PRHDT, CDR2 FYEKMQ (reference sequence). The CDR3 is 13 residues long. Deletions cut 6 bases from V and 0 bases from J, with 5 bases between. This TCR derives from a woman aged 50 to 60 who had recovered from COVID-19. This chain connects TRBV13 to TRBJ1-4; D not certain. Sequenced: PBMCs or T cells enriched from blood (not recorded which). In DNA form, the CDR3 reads TGTGCCAGCAGGGCAGCAACTAATGAAAAACTGTTTTTT. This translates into CASRAATNEKLFF.